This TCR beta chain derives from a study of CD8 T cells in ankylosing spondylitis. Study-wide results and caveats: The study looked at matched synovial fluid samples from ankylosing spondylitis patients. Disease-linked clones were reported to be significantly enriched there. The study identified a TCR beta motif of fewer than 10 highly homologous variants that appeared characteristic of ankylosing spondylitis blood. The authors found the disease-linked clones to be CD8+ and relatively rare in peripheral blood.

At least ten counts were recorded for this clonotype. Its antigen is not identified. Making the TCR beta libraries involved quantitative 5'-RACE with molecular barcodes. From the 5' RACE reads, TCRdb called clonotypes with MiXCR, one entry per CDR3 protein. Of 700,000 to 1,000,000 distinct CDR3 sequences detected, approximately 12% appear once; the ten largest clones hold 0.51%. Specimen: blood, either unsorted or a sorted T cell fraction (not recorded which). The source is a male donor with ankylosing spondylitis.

This chain's CDR3 is CASSPVDRGYTF. In nucleotides, the CDR3 is TGTGCCAGCAGCCCTGTCGACCGGGGCTACACCTTC. The V call is TRBV5-6, the J call TRBJ1-2; the D is unclear. Germline V gene sequence: CDR1 SGHDT, CDR2 YYEEEE. The CDR3 sequence is 12 residues long. Trimming took off 4 bases at V and 8 bases at J, with 12 bases between the two ends. The full variable domain, its missing parts supplied by reference TRBV5-6 and TRBJ1-2, is DAGVTQSPTHLIKTRGQQVTLRCSPKSGHDTVSWYQQALGQGPQFIFQYYEEEERQRGNFPDRFSGHQFPNYSSELNVNALLLGDSALYLCASSPVDRGYTFGSGTRLTVV.